This T cell receptor beta chain was identified in a study of T cell changes during pregnancy in multiple sclerosis. The CDR3 consists of 18 residues. Unmatched junction bases numbered 9, after V lost 0 bases and J lost 0 bases. From germline, CDR1 is MNHEY and CDR2 SMNVEV (reference sequence). The repertoire was sequenced with immunoSEQ multiplex PCR; TCRdb's copy has only in-frame clones and lacks some. The data hold over 40,000 clones, with around nine tenths observed a single time. The gene calls are TRBV27 and TRBJ2-3; 7 bases align to TRBD1. Sequencing was performed on CD4+ T cells from peripheral blood mononuclear cells, taken in the second trimester of pregnancy. This clonotype was obtained from a female donor with multiple sclerosis, enrolled in a pregnancy study. The CDR3 DNA is TGTGCCAGCAGTTTATCGCTGACAGGGCCTTATAGCACAGATACGCAGTATTTT. Translated: CASSLSLTGPYSTDTQYF.